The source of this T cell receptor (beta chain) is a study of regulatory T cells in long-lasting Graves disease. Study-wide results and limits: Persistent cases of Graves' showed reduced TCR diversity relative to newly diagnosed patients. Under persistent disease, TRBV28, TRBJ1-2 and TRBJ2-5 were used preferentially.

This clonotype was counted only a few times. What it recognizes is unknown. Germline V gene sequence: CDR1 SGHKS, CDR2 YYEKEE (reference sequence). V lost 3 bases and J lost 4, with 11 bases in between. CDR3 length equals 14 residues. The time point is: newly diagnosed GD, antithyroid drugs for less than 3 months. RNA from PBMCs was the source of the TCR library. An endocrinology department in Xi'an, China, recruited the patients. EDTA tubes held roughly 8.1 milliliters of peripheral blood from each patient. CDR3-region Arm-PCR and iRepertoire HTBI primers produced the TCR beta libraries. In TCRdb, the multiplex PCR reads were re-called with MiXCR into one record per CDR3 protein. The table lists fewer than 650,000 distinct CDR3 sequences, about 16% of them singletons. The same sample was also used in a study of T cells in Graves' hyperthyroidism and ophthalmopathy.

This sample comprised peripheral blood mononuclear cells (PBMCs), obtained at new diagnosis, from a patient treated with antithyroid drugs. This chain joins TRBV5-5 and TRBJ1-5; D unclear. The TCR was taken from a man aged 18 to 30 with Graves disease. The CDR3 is CASSSLQRNQPQHF. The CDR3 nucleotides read TGTGCCAGCAGCTCCTTACAACGAAATCAGCCCCAGCATTTT.